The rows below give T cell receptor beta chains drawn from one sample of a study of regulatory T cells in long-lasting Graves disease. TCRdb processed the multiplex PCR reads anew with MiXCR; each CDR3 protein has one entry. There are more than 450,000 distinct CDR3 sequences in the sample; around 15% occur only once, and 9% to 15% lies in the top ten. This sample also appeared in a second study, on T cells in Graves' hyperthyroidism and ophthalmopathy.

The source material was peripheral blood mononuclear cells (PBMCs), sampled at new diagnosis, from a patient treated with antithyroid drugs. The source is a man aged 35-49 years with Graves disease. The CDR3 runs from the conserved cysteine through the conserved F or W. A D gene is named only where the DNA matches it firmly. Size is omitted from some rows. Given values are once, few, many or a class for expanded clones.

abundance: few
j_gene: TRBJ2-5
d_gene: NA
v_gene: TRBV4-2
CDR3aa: CASSQLSTRDETQYF
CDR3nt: TGTGCCAGCAGCCAACTCTCAACTAGGGACGAGACCCAGTACTTC

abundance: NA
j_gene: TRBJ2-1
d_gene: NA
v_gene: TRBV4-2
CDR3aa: CASSPLVHGSEIYNEQFF
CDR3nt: TGTGCCAGCAGCCCACTCGTACATGGTTCAGAGATTTACAATGAGCAGTTCTTC

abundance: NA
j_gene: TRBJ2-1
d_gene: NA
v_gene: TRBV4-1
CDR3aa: CASSQNRMYNEQLF
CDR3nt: TGCGCCAGCAGCCAGAACAGGATGTACAATGAGCAGTTATTC

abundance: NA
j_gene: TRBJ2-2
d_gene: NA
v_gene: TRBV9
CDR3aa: CASSVPRHASTTGELFF
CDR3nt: TGTGCCAGCAGCGTACCCCGACACGCCTCGACCACCGGGGAGCTGTTTTTT

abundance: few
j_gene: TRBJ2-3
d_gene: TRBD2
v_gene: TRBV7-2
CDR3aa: CASSKRTSLDTQYF
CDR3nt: TGTGCCAGCAGCAAACGGACTAGTTTGGATACGCAGTATTTT

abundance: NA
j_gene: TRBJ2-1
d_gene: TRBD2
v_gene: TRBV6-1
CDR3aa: CASTPGTSGRGNEQFF
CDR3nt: TGTGCCAGCACTCCAGGGACTAGCGGGAGGGGAAATGAGCAGTTCTTC

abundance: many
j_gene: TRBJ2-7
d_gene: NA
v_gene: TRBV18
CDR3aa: CASSPPMDYEQYF
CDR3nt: TGTGCCAGCTCACCACCTATGGACTACGAGCAGTACTTC

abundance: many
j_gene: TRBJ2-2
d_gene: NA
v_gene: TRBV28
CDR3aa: CASSLSSRRLFF
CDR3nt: TGTGCCAGCAGTTTATCCTCCCGGCGGCTGTTTTTT

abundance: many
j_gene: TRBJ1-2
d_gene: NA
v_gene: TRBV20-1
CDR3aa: CSALGIYGYTF
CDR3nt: TGCAGTGCGTTAGGGATCTATGGCTACACCTTC

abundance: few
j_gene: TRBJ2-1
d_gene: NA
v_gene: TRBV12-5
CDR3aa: CASGPVDNEQFF
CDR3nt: TGTGCTAGTGGCCCAGTGGACAATGAGCAGTTCTTC

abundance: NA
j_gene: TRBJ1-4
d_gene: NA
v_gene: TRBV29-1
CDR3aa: CSVATGPRAWEKLFF
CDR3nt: TGCAGCGTCGCCACGGGACCCCGGGCATGGGAAAAACTGTTTTTT

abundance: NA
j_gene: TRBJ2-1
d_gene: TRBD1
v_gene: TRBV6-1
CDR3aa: CASRPTGDNEQFF
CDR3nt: TGTGCCAGCAGACCGACAGGGGACAATGAGCAGTTCTTC

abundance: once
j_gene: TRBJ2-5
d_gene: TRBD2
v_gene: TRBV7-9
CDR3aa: CASSQSMGLAGGETQYF
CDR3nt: TGTGCCAGCAGCCAAAGCATGGGACTTGCGGGGGGGGAGACCCAGTACTTC

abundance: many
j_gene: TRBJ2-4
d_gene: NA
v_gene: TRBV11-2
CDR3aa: CASSQAPGSIAKNIQYF
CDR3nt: TGTGCCAGCAGCCAGGCACCGGGCAGTATAGCCAAAAACATTCAGTACTTC

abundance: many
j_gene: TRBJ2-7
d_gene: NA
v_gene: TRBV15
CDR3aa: CATSRDPSGAAHEQYF
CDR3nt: TGTGCCACCAGCAGAGATCCCAGCGGAGCCGCCCACGAGCAGTACTTC

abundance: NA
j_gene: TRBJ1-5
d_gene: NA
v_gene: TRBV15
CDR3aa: CATSRGGGRSNQPQHF
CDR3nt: TGTGCCACCAGCAGAGGGGGTGGCCGAAGCAATCAGCCCCAGCATTTT

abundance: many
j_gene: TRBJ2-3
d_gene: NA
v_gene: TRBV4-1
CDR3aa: CASSRRDSFTDTQYF
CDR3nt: TGCGCCAGCAGCCGACGGGACTCTTTCACAGATACGCAGTATTTT

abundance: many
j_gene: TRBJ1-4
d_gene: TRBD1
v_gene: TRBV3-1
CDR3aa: CASSRIMTDRDNNEKLFF
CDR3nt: TGTGCCAGCAGCCGAATCATGACCGACAGGGACAATAATGAAAAACTGTTTTTT

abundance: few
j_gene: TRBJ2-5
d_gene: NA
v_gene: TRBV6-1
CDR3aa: CASTFGERETQYF
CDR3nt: TGTGCCAGCACCTTTGGGGAGAGAGAGACCCAGTACTTC

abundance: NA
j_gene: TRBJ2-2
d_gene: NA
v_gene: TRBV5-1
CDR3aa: CTSSLGRGAPSTGELFF
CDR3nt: TGCACCAGCAGCTTGGGCAGGGGGGCGCCGAGCACCGGGGAGCTGTTTTTT

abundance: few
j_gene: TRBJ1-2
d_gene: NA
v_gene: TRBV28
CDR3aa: CASMGNGDLYGYTF
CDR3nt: TGTGCCAGCATGGGTAACGGGGACCTATATGGCTACACCTTC

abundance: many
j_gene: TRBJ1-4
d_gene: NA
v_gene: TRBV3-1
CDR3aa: CASSQDSSAEKLFF
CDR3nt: TGTGCCAGCAGCCAAGATTCTAGTGCGGAAAAACTGTTTTTT

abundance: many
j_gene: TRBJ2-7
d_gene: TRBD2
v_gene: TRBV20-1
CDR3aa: CSAGRTSGRYEQYF
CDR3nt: TGCAGTGCTGGTAGGACTAGCGGGCGTTACGAGCAGTACTTC

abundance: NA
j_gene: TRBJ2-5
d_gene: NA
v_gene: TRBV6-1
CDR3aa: CASSPPRGEGQYF
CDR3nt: TGTGCCAGCAGTCCCCCCAGGGGGGAGGGCCAGTACTTC

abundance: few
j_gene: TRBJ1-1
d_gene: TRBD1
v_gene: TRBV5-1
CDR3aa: CASGQGLNTEAFF
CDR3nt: TGCGCCAGCGGACAGGGTTTGAACACTGAAGCTTTCTTT

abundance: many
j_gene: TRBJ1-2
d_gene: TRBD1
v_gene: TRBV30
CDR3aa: CAWSNPGTGGYGYTF
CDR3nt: TGTGCCTGGAGTAATCCCGGGACAGGTGGCTATGGCTACACCTTC

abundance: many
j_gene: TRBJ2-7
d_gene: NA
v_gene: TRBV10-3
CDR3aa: CAISESKIRDSYF
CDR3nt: TGTGCCATCAGTGAGTCAAAGATCCGGGATTCGTACTTC

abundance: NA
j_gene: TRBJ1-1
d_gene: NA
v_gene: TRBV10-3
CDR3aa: CAISDGPQVTEAFF
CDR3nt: TGTGCCATCAGCGACGGCCCCCAAGTGACTGAAGCTTTCTTT

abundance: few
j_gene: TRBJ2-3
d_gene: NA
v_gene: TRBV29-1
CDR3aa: CSVEVRGISTDTQYF
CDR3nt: TGCAGCGTTGAAGTAAGAGGGATTAGCACAGATACGCAGTATTTT

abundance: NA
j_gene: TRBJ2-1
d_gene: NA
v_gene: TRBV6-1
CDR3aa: CASKGNEQFF
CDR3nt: TGTGCCAGCAAAGGGAATGAGCAGTTCTTC

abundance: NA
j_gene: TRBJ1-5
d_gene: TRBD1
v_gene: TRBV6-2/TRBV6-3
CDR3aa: CASSSHRGSNQPQHF
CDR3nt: TGTGCCAGCAGTTCCCACAGGGGAAGCAATCAGCCCCAGCATTTT

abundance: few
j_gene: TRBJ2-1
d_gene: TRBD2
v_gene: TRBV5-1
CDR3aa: CASSWGGTSVVGEQFF
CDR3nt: TGCGCCAGCAGCTGGGGGGGGACTAGCGTAGTCGGTGAGCAGTTCTTC

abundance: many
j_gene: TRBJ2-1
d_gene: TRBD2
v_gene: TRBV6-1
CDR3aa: CASRSGTSALLEQFF
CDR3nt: TGTGCCAGCAGATCCGGGACTAGCGCCTTACTGGAGCAGTTCTTC

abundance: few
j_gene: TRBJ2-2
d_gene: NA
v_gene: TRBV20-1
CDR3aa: CSGIKRETGELFF
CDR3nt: TGCAGTGGCATAAAACGGGAGACCGGGGAGCTGTTTTTT

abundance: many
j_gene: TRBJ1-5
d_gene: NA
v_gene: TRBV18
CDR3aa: CASSPVLDQPQHF
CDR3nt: TGTGCCAGCTCACCCGTGCTCGATCAGCCCCAGCATTTT

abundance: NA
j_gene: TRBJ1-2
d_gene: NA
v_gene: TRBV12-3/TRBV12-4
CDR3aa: CASNLDRPGYGYTF
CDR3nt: TGTGCCAGCAATCTAGACCGGCCGGGTTATGGCTACACCTTC

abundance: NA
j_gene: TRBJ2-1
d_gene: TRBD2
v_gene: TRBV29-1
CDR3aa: CSVEGGIAGSYNEQFF
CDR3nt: TGCAGCGTTGAAGGGGGAATAGCGGGGTCCTACAATGAGCAGTTCTTC

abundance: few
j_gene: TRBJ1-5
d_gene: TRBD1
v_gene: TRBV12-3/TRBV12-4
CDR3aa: CASSSTSTGGIRQPQHF
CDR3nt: TGTGCCAGCAGTTCCACCTCGACAGGGGGGATTCGTCAGCCCCAGCATTTT

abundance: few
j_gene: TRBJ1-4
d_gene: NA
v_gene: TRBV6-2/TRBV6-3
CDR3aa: CASSSNLQGTNEKLFF
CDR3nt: TGTGCCAGCAGTTCCAACCTACAGGGAACTAATGAAAAACTGTTTTTT

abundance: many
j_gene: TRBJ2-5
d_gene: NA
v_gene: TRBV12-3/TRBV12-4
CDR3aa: CASSPGSTVGWETQYF
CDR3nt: TGTGCCAGCAGTCCCGGGTCAACTGTTGGTTGGGAGACCCAGTACTTC

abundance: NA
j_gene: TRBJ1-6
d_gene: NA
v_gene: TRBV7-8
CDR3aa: CASSLSEGVNSPLHF
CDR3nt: TGTGCCAGCAGCTTATCTGAAGGGGTGAATTCACCCCTCCACTTT

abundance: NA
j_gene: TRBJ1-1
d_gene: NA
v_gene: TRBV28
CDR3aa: CASSLIPSTEAFF
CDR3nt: TGTGCCAGCAGTTTAATTCCGAGCACTGAAGCTTTCTTT